This passage covers 15 T cell receptor beta chains from one sample sequenced in a study of blood T cell repertoires in COVID-19 (dated by TCRdb to the early 2020s). The library came from the immunoSEQ multiplex PCR assay. Drawn from immuneACCESS, this table holds only the in-frame rearrangements with V and J called that TCRdb kept. Clones are partly lost; checked studies trace under half to an unresolved V gene and leave the rest unexplained. The sample records approximately 110,000 clones, about nine tenths of which are singletons. Jointly, the top ten make up 1% to 1.4% of the sample. Sequencing used peripheral blood. The receptor source for this set is a human donor in a cohort sampled during active COVID-19.

In this sample, this clone turned up once. The J gene is TRBJ2-7, the V gene TRBV5-4; D may be TRBD2 (6 bases). Germline V gives CDR1 SGHNT, CDR2 YYREEE (reference sequence). The CDR3 totals 13 residues. V lost 0 bases and J 4 bases, leaving 8 bases between the germline ends. CDR3 amino acids: CASSLVGGYEQYF. DNA for the CDR3: TGTGCCAGCAGCTTGGTTGGGGGGTACGAGCAGTACTTC.

The gene calls are TRBV6-5 and TRBJ2-7; D may be TRBD2 (5 bases). Trimming removed 7 bases at V and 3 bases at J, with 16 bases between. This CDR3 comprises 14 residues. Germline lookup yields CDR1 MNHEY and CDR2 SVGAGI. The CDR3 spells CASMPGVFFYEQYF. DNA of the CDR3: TGTGCCAGCATGCCCGGGGTCTTCTTCTACGAGCAGTACTTC.

This chain uses TRBV11-3 with TRBJ1-6, with D possibly TRBD1 on 5 matching bases. CDR3 length: 14 residues. Trimming left V 2 bases short and J 8 bases short, with 10 bases between. The V gene's germline CDR1 is SGHNT and CDR2 YENEEA. This CDR3 reads CASSLRTGDSPLHF. The CDR3 coding sequence is TGTGCCAGCAGCTTACGTACAGGAGATTCACCCCTCCACTTT.

The chain carries TRBV5-4 and TRBJ2-7; TRBD2 is a possible D gene (6 bases). Between the trimmed V and J ends, which lost 0 bases and 1 base, there was a span of 11 bases. Germline assignment: CDR1 SGHNT and CDR2 YYREEE (reference sequence). The CDR3 length is 15 residues. In DNA form, the CDR3 reads TGTGCCAGCAGCTTGGAGCTAGCGCGATCCTACGAGCAGTACTTC. Translating it yields CASSLELARSYEQYF. The variable domain in full, with the rest retrieved from reference TRBV5-4 and TRBJ2-7, is ETGVTQSPTHLIKTRGQQVTLRCSSQSGHNTVSWYQQALGQGPQFIFQYYREEENGRGNFPPRFSGLQFPNYSSELNVNALELDDSALYLCASSLELARSYEQYFGPGTRLTVT.

The rearrangement joins TRBV9 to TRBJ1-2; 9 bases map to TRBD1. The CDR3 runs 17 residues. Germline V lookup: CDR1 SGDLS, CDR2 YYNGEE. The ends lost 0 bases at V and 5 bases at J; junction bases unmatched: 11. CDR3 DNA sequence: TGTGCCAGCAGCGTAGATGGAACAGGGGGCTCCCTATATGGCTACACCTTC. Translating gives CASSVDGTGGSLYGYTF.

The chain uses TRBV12-3 or TRBV12-4 and TRBJ2-7, with D hard to call. This CDR3 has 10 residues. The V and J ends lost 6 bases and 7 bases respectively, with 7 bases between them. CDR3 nucleotides: TGTGCCAGCAGACTCTGGGAGCAGTACTTC. It codes for CASRLWEQYF.

CDR3 in amino acids: CASKLEVGRAPWPSYEQYF. The CDR3 DNA follows: TGTGCCAGCAAACTAGAAGTTGGCAGAGCTCCTTGGCCTAGCTACGAGCAGTACTTC. The V call is TRBV28, the J call TRBJ2-7, with a weak D call TRBD2 (5 bases). V was cut by 7 bases and J by 3 bases, with 31 bases left in between. The CDR3 covers 19 residues. CDR1 is MDHEN, CDR2 SYDVKM, per germline. The whole variable domain, remainder taken from reference TRBV28 and TRBJ2-7, is DVKVTQSSRYLVKRTGEKVFLECVQDMDHENMFWYRQDPGLGLRLIYFSYDVKMKEKGDIPEGYSVSREKKERFSLILESASTNQTSMYLCASKLEVGRAPWPSYEQYFGPGTRLTVT.

This sequence joins TRBV19 and TRBJ2-5; 12 nucleotides match TRBD1. Germline V gives CDR1 LNHDA, CDR2 SQIVND (reference sequence). After removal of 4 bases from V and 4 bases from J, the junction contained 7 bases not matched to a gene. The CDR3 contains 16 residues. CDR3 DNA: TGTGCCAGTAGTAACCCCCGGGACAGGGGGCGAGAGACCCAGTACTTC. Translated: CASSNPRDRGRETQYF.

The chain has TRBV6-1 and TRBJ2-1, with unresolved D. Trimming removed 3 bases from V and 15 bases from J, with 15 bases in between. CDR1 is MNHNS and CDR2 is SASEGT in the germline V gene. There are 12 residues in the CDR3. The CDR3 sequence: CASSEVAASRFF. CDR3 sequence (DNA): TGTGCCAGCAGTGAGGTGGCGGCGTCGAGGTTCTTC.

This chain connects TRBV7-3 to TRBJ2-2, with 11 positions matching TRBD2. Germline loops: CDR1 SGHTA, CDR2 FQGTGA. The CDR3 has 21 residues. Germline trimming cut 1 base from V and 4 bases from J; bases unmatched to any gene: 17. The DNA of the CDR3 is TGTGCCAGCAGCTTAAGGCCCCCACGGCTAGCGGGGGGCGAGCCCACCGGGGAGCTGTTTTTT. Translated, it gives CASSLRPPRLAGGEPTGELFF. The entire variable domain, with the rest obtained from reference TRBV7-3 and TRBJ2-2, is as follows: GAGVSQTPSNKVTEKGKYVELRCDPISGHTALYWYRQSLGQGPEFLIYFQGTGAADDSGLPNDRFFAVRPEGSVSTLKIQRTERGDSAVYLCASSLRPPRLAGGEPTGELFFGEGSRLTVL.

This rearrangement joins TRBV6-5 to TRBJ2-7; D is possibly TRBD2 (5 bases). Looked up from germline, CDR1 is MNHEY and CDR2 is SVGAGI. V shed 2 bases and J shed 6 bases, with 14 bases lying between them. This CDR3 spans 14 amino acids. CDR3 sequence: CASSYEGLGGEQYF. The CDR3 DNA reads as TGTGCCAGCAGTTACGAGGGTCTCGGAGGCGAGCAGTACTTC.

This chain connects TRBV11-3 to TRBJ2-7, with D perhaps matching TRBD2 (6 bases). Between the trimmed V and J ends, which lost 3 bases and 0 bases, there was a span of 12 bases. Per germline, CDR1 SGHNT and CDR2 YENEEA. The CDR3 consists of 15 residues. CDR3 DNA: TGTGCCAGCAGCTTGGAGGGGTCAAGCTCCTACGAGCAGTACTTC. This translates into CASSLEGSSSYEQYF.

The chain carries TRBV5-1 and TRBJ1-2, with 12 bases lining up with TRBD1. Germline values: CDR1 SGHRS, CDR2 YFSETQ. The CDR3 is made up of 14 amino acids. J lost 8 bases, V lost 4 bases, and 6 bases had no gene match. The CDR3 region has the DNA TGCGCCAGCAGCAAATTGGGACAGGGGGCAGGCTACACCTTC. It yields the protein CASSKLGQGAGYTF.

The chain carries TRBV7-8 and TRBJ1-2, with 10 bases lining up with TRBD1. This CDR3 region has 16 residues. From germline, CDR1 is SGHVS and CDR2 FQNEAQ. The V gene end was trimmed by 5 bases and the J gene end by 7 bases; junction bases not matched to a gene: 13. CDR3 bases: TGTGCCAGCAGCCTACTGACAGGGGGCGGTTTTGGTGGCTACACCTTC. Residues: CASSLLTGGGFGGYTF.

V gene TRBV12-3 or TRBV12-4 combines with J gene TRBJ1-1; D not certain. Trimming shortened V by 3 bases and J by 11 bases, and 10 bases separated the two germline ends. The CDR3 contains 11 residues. This chain's CDR3 is CASSFPEAAFF. The CDR3 DNA reads as TGTGCCAGCAGTTTTCCGGAGGCGGCTTTCTTT.